The sequence of this TCR beta chain was determined in a study of T cell repertoires in cytomegalovirus infection. The wider study: It was the public TCR beta signatures that indicated both CMV infection and matching HLA type. Overall study findings and caveats: Dominating the ex vivo response were HLA-C-restricted CMV-specific TCR beta clonotypes.

Comment on this clonotype: Its specificity is not known.

TCRdb recomputed calls from the reads with MiXCR, one row per CDR3 protein. The sample carries about 900,000 distinct CDR3 sequences, approximately 31% recorded once. The germline V gene encodes CDR1 LNHNV and CDR2 YYDKDF (reference sequence). V lost 5 bases and J lost 13; bases outside the gene matches: 9. There are 12 residues in the CDR3. This sequence joins TRBV15 and TRBJ2-5; 8 nucleotides agree with TRBD1. The sequence was collected from a human donor in good health (CMV status not recorded). Some clones in this sample may be carry-over from other donors' samples. The specimen comprised cultured CD8+ T cells from PBMCs, sampled from culture after CMV antigen stimulation. The CDR3 spells CATSSQGQGPYF. CDR3 in DNA: TGTGCCACCAGCTCCCAAGGACAGGGCCCGTACTTC.